This TCR beta chain was recorded in a study of CD8 T cells in Susac syndrome (dated by TCRdb to the late 2010s). Describing the broader study: Repertoire sequencing was used to test whether CD8+ T cell activation and differentiation in Susac syndrome was antigen driven. CD8+ T cell repertoire clonality was compared between 11 to 12 healthy donors, some 14 Susac syndrome patients and about 15 multiple sclerosis patients. Study-wide findings and limitations: The number of individuals in the TCR sequencing and HLA analysis was acknowledged as relatively small.

RNA was extracted with the RNeasy kit and about 0.5 to 1 ug was reverse transcribed using random hexamers. TCR beta CDR3 regions were amplified with the immunoSEQ multiplex PCR assay covering 54 Vbeta and 13 Jbeta segments. Bias from PCR amplification was corrected by using a synthetic template baseline for primer optimization and for computational correction. The source study handled its data this way. Only productive sequences were kept, with reads annotated to V, D and J genes according to IMGT and analyzed in immunoSEQ Analyzer. To calculate clonality, Shannon entropy was normalized by log2 of the number of productive unique sequences and then subtracted from one. For each patient and control, public and private clones were evaluated among the 100 most prevalent clones. Clones were defined as Susac-specific when absent from the healthy and MS cohorts, from some 1,100 published viral clones and from other ImmuneACCESS disease sequences. The public sequencing data were trimmed at Q25 with fastp and processed into clonotypes with MiXCR by TCRdb, which kept only in-frame beta chains. Each CDR3 protein appears once, grouped with its most common genes and DNA. The V and J calls, along with clone size, are taken from TCRdb and not from the paper's own processing. This sample has roughly 67,000 distinct CDR3 sequences in its table, and roughly 94% of those were observed once. Jointly, the top ten make up about 0.4% of the sample.

As to this clonotype: The antigen this receptor binds is unknown. No much larger clone exists at a distance of one base, and base qualities are not known.

Peripheral blood CD8+ and CD4+ T cells from healthy donors, Susac syndrome patients and multiple sclerosis patients were profiled using high-throughput TCR beta sequencing. Multiple sclerosis controls were treatment-naive patients with stable or active relapsing-remitting disease fulfilling revised McDonald criteria. CD8+ TEMRA cells were enriched by FACS, while bulk CD8+ and CD4+ T cells were purified by magnetic negative isolation. Blood was drawn into EDTA tubes, processed within 24 hours, and PBMCs were isolated by density gradient centrifugation. PBMCs intended for TCR sequencing were cryopreserved in liquid nitrogen and thawed later in a water bath at 37 degrees C. A purity of at least 90% was achieved for sorted or isolated CD4+, CD8+ and CD8+ TEMRA cells. The germline V gene provides CDR1 SGHTA and CDR2 FQGNSA. The cysteine opens and the phenylalanine closes a CDR3 of 12 amino acids. Only the CDR3 DNA is retained, 36 bases long and in frame from the first base. V is pared back by 0 bases and J by 5 bases, with 2 bases lying between the germline termini.

The sequence links TRBV7-2 to TRBJ2-1, with the D gene uncertain. The origin of this receptor is a human donor with multiple sclerosis. The sample consisted of CD8+ T cells from PBMCs. In nucleotide form, the sequence is TGTGCCAGCAGCTTAGCCAACAATGAGCAGTTCTTC. This yields the protein CASSLANNEQFF.